These T cell receptor beta chains were read from a single sample in a study of cytomegalovirus exposure and HLA in healthy donors. Sequencing was performed with immunoSEQ multiplex PCR; in TCRdb, only in-frame clones are kept and a portion is missing. The sample shows approximately 150,000 clones, around 75% of them seen only once. The sample was PBMCs. The origin of the receptors is a male donor in good health and CMV-seronegative. Each CDR3 is given with its conserved first and last residue. D genes are given only for firm matches. Rows may omit the clone size; those that give it use once, few, many or a size class.

V gene: TRBV7-8
D gene: TRBD1
clone size: -
J gene: TRBJ1-1
CDR3 protein: CASSRTGGSEAFF
CDR3 DNA: TGTGCCAGCAGCCGGACAGGGGGCTCTGAAGCTTTCTTT

V gene: TRBV7-9
D gene: -
clone size: once
J gene: TRBJ1-3
CDR3 protein: CASSLFGSSGNTIYF
CDR3 DNA: TGTGCCAGCAGCTTATTCGGGAGCTCTGGAAACACCATATATTTT

V gene: TRBV29-1
D gene: TRBD1
clone size: -
J gene: TRBJ1-1
CDR3 protein: CSVVGQGAAEAFF
CDR3 DNA: TGCAGCGTTGTGGGACAGGGTGCAGCTGAAGCTTTCTTT

V gene: TRBV19
D gene: -
clone size: once
J gene: TRBJ2-6
CDR3 protein: CASSTTLVRSGGANVLTF
CDR3 DNA: TGTGCCAGTAGTACCACCCTGGTCAGGTCAGGCGGGGCCAACGTCCTGACTTTC

V gene: TRBV18
D gene: TRBD2
clone size: -
J gene: TRBJ2-7
CDR3 protein: CASSPNVGASGSYEQYF
CDR3 DNA: TGTGCCAGCTCACCCAACGTGGGGGCTAGCGGGTCCTACGAGCAGTACTTC

V gene: TRBV6-5
D gene: -
clone size: -
J gene: TRBJ1-1
CDR3 protein: CASSWGGAGSEAFF
CDR3 DNA: TGTGCCAGCAGTTGGGGGGGGGCAGGGTCTGAAGCTTTCTTT

V gene: TRBV27
D gene: TRBD1
clone size: once
J gene: TRBJ2-5
CDR3 protein: CASSRLYRGPGETQYF
CDR3 DNA: TGTGCCAGCAGTAGATTATACAGGGGGCCTGGAGAGACCCAGTACTTC

V gene: TRBV29-1
D gene: TRBD2
clone size: -
J gene: TRBJ2-7
CDR3 protein: CSATGLAGGGEQYF
CDR3 DNA: TGCAGCGCGACCGGACTAGCGGGGGGCGGCGAGCAGTACTTC

V gene: TRBV5-1
D gene: TRBD1
clone size: -
J gene: TRBJ2-3
CDR3 protein: CASSRRTGADTQYF
CDR3 DNA: TGCGCCAGCAGCAGGAGGACAGGGGCAGATACGCAGTATTTT

V gene: TRBV18
D gene: -
clone size: -
J gene: TRBJ1-1
CDR3 protein: CASSPPARAHTEEAFF
CDR3 DNA: TGTGCCAGCTCCCCCCCGGCCAGGGCCCACACTGAGGAAGCTTTCTTT

V gene: TRBV6-5
D gene: TRBD1
clone size: -
J gene: TRBJ2-5
CDR3 protein: CASNQQGIETQYF
CDR3 DNA: TGTGCCAGCAACCAACAGGGGATAGAGACCCAGTACTTC